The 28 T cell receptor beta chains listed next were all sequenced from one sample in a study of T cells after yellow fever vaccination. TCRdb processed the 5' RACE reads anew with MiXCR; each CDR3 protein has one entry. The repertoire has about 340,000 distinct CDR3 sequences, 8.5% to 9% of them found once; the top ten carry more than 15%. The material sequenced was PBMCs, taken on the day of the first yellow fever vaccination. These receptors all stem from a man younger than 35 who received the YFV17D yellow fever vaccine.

CDR3 nucleotides: TGTGCCAGCAGCTTTTCACCAGCGGGGGTTTTAGATGAGCAGTTCTTC. Amino acids: CASSFSPAGVLDEQFF. The rearrangement joins TRBV5-4 to TRBJ2-1; TRBD2 agrees at 8 bases. The CDR3 runs 16 residues. Germline trimming cut 2 bases from V and 8 bases from J; bases unmatched to any gene: 12. Germline values: CDR1 SGHNT, CDR2 YYREEE (reference sequence).

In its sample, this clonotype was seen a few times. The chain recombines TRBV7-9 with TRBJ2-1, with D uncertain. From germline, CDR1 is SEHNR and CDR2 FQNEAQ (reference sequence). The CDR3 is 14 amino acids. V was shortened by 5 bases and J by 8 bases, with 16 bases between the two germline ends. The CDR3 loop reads CASSVGYSIHEQFF. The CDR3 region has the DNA TGTGCCAGCAGCGTGGGGTACAGTATCCATGAGCAGTTCTTC.

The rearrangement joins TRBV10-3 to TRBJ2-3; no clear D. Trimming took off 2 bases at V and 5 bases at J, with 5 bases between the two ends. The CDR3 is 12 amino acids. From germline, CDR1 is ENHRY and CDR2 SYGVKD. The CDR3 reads CAISEGVDTQYF. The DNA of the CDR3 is TGTGCCATCAGTGAGGGGGTAGATACGCAGTATTTT.

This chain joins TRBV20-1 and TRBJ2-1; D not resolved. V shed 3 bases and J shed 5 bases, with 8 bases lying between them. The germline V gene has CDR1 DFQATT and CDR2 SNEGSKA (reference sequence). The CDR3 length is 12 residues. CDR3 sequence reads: CSARRPNNEQFF. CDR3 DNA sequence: TGCAGTGCTAGGCGTCCAAACAATGAGCAGTTCTTC.

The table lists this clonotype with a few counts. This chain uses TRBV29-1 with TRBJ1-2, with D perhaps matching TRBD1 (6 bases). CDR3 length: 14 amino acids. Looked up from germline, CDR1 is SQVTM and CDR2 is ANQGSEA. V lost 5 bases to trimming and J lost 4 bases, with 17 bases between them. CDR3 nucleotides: TGCAGCGTTCAACAGGGAAAGACGATCTATGGCTACACCTTC. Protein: CSVQQGKTIYGYTF. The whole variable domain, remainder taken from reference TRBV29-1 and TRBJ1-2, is SAVISQKPSRDICQRGTSLTIQCQVDSQVTMMFWYRQQPGQSLTLIATANQGSEATYESGFVIDKFPISRPNLTFSTLTVSNMSPEDSSIYLCSVQQGKTIYGYTFGSGTRLTVV.

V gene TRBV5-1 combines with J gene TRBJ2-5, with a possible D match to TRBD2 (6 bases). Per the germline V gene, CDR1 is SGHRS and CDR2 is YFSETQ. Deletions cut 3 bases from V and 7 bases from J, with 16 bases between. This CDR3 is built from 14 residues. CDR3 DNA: TGCGCCAGCAGCTCCCGGGCGGGGCCCCGGACCCAGTACTTC. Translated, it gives CASSSRAGPRTQYF.

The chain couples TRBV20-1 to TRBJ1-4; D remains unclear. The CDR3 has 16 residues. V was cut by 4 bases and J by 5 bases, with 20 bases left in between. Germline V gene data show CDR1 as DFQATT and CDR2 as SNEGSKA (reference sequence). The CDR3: CSANTGRAGGNEKLFF. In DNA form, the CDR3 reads TGCAGTGCTAATACCGGGCGGGCAGGAGGGAATGAAAAACTGTTTTTT.

The CDR3 here is CASSPPWDEGEKLFF. The CDR3 bases are TGTGCCAGCAGCCCGCCATGGGACGAAGGGGAAAAACTGTTTTTT. This chain uses TRBV9 with TRBJ1-4, with D possibly matching TRBD1 (5 bases). The CDR3 loop spans 15 amino acids. V was trimmed by 4 bases and J by 8 bases, leaving 18 bases between them. Germline CDR1 is SGDLS and CDR2 is YYNGEE.

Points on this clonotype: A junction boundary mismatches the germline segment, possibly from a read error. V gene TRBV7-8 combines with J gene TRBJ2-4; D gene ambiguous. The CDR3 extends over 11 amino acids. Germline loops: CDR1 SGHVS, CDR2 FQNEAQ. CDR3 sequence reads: CASSLDSVTTF. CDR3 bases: TGTGCCAGCAGCTTAGACAGTGTTACCACCTTC.

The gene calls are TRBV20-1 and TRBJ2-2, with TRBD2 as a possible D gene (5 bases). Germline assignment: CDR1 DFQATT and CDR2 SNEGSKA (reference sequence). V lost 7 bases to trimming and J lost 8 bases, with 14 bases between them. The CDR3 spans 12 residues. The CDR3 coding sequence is TGCAGTGGGCTCGCGTGGGAGGGGGAGCTGTTTTTT. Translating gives CSGLAWEGELFF.

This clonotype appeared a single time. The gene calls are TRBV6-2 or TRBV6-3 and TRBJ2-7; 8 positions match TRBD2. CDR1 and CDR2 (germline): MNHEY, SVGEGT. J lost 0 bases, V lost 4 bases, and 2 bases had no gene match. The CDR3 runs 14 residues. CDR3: CASSFAGGSYEQYF. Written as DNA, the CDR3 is TGTGCCAGCAGTTTTGCGGGGGGCTCCTACGAGCAGTACTTC.

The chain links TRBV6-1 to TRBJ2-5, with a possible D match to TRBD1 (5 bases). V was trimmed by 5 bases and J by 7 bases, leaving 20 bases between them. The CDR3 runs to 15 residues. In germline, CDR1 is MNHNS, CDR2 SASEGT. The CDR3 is CASSPWGSSPGTQYF. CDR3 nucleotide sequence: TGTGCCAGCAGTCCGTGGGGCTCCTCCCCGGGGACCCAGTACTTC.

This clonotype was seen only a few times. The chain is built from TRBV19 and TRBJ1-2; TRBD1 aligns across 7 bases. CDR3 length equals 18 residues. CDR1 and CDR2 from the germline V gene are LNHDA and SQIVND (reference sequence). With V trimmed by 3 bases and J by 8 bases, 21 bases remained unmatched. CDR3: CASSILLGEQGPERGYTF. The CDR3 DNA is TGTGCCAGTAGTATTCTGCTCGGGGAACAGGGGCCCGAGAGAGGCTACACCTTC.

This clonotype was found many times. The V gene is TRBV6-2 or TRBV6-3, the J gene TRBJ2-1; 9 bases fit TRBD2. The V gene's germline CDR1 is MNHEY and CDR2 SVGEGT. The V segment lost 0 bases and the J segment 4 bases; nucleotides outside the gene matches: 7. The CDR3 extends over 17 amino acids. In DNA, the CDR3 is TGTGCCAGCAGTTACTCGGCCCCTAGCGGGGTATACAATGAGCAGTTCTTC. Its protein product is CASSYSAPSGVYNEQFF.

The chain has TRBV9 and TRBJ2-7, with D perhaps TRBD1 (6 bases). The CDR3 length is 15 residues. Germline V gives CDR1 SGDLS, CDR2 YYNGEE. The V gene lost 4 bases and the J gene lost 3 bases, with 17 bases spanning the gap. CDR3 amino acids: CASSSRDTDLYEQYF. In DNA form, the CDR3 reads TGTGCCAGCAGCAGCCGGGACACTGATCTCTACGAGCAGTACTTC.

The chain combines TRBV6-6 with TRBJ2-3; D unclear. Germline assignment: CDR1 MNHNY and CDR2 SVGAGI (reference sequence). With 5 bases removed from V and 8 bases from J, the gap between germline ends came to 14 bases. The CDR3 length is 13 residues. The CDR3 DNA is TGTGCCAGCAGTCCGGACGTTCTACCTACGCAGTATTTT. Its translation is CASSPDVLPTQYF.

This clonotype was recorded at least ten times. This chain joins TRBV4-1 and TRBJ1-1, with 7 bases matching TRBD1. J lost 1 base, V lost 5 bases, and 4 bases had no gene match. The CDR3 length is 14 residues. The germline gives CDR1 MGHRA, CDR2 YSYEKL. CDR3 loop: CASSFRTGNTEAFF. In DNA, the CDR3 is TGCGCCAGCAGCTTCCGGACAGGGAACACTGAAGCTTTCTTT.

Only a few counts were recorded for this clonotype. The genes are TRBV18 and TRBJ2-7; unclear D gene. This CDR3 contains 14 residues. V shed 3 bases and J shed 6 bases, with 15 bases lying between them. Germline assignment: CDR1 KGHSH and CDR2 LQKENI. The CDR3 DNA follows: TGTGCCAGCTCACCGGCAGCACTATGGGGCGAGCAGTACTTC. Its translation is CASSPAALWGEQYF.

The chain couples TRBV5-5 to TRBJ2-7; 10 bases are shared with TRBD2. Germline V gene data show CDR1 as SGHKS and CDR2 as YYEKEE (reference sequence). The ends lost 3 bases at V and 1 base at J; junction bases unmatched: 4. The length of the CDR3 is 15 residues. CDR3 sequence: CASSSGLATSYEQYF. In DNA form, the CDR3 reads TGTGCCAGCAGCTCGGGACTAGCGACATCCTACGAGCAGTACTTC.

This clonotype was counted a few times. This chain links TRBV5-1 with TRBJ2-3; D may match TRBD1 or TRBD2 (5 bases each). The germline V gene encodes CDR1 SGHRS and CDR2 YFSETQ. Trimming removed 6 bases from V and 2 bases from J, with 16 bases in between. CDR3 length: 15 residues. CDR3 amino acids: CASNYGTGPTDTQYF. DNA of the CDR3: TGCGCCAGCAACTACGGGACGGGGCCCACAGATACGCAGTATTTT.

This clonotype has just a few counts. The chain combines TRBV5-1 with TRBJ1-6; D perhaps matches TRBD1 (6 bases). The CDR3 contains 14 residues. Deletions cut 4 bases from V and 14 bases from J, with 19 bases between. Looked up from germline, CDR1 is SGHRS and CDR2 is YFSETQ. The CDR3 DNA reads TGCGCCAGCAGCCGGGACATAGGAAATCAGGCCCTCCACTTT. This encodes CASSRDIGNQALHF.

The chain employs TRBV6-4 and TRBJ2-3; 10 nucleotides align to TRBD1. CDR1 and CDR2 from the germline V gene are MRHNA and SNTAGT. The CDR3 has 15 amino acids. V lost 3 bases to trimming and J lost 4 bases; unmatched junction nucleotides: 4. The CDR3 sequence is CASSEETGGPDTQYF. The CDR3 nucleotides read TGTGCCAGCAGTGAGGAGACAGGGGGCCCAGATACGCAGTATTTT.

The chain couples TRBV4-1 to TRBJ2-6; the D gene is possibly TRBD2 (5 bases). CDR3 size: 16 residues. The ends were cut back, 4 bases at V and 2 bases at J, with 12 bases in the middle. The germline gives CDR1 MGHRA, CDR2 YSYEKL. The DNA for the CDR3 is TGCGCCAGCAGCCCATCCGGGGTTCCTGGGGCCAACGTCCTGACTTTC. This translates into CASSPSGVPGANVLTF.

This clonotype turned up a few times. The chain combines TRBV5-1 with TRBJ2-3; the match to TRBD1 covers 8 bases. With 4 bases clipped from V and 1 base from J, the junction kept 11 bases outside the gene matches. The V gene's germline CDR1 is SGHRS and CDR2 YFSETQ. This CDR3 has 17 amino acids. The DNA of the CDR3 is TGCGCCAGCAGCCCTACTTCAGGGGGCGCGGGCACAGATACGCAGTATTTT. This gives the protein CASSPTSGGAGTDTQYF.

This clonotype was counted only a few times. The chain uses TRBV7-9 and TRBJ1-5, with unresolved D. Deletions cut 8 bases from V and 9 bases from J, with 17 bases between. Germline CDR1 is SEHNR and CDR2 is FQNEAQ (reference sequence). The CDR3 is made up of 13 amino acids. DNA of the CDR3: TGTGCCAGCTCGAGCGGCAGCCTAGCGCCCCAGCATTTT. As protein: CASSSGSLAPQHF.

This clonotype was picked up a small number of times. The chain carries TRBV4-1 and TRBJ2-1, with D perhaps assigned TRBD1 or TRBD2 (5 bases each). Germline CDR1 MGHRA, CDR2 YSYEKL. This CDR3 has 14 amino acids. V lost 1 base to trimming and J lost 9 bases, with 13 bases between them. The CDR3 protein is CASSQGDRSREQFF. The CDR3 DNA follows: TGCGCCAGCAGCCAAGGGGACCGAAGTCGTGAGCAGTTCTTC.

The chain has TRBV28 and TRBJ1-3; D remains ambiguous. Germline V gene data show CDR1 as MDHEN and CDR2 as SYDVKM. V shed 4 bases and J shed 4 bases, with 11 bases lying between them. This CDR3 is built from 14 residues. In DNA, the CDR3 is TGTGCCAGCAGTTCGGGCTTCCCCGGAAACACCATATATTTT. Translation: CASSSGFPGNTIYF.

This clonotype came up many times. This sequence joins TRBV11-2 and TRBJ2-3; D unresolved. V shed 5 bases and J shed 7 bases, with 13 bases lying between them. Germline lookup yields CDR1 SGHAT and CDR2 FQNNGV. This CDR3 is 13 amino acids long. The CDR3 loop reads CASSPRTSYTQYF. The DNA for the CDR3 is TGTGCCAGCAGCCCCCGGACCAGCTATACGCAGTATTTT.